The 12 T cell receptor beta chains in this list originate from one sample, sequenced in a study of CD8 T cells in Susac syndrome. Random hexamers served to reverse transcribe roughly 0.45 to 1 ug RNA. TCRdb itself ran the immunoSEQ multiplex PCR reads through MiXCR, one entry per CDR3 protein. Seen here are about 430,000 distinct CDR3 sequences, roughly 85% observed once, and the top ten hold about 0.12%. The source material was CD8+ T cells from PBMCs. The source is a human donor with multiple sclerosis.

The chain joins TRBV7-9 to TRBJ1-4; a weak D match, TRBD1 (5 bases). The CDR3 is 15 amino acids. Trimming removed 3 bases at V and 8 bases at J, with 16 bases between. Germline V gene data show CDR1 as SEHNR and CDR2 as FQNEAQ (reference sequence). The CDR3 here is CASSLPGTVEEKLFF. CDR3 DNA: TGTGCCAGCAGCTTGCCCGGGACGGTGGAGGAAAAACTGTTTTTT.

This clonotype was picked up one time. This chain joins TRBV6-5 and TRBJ2-7; 8 bases match TRBD2. The CDR3 has 15 amino acids. V lost 3 bases to trimming and J lost 4 bases; unmatched junction nucleotides: 8. Germline V gene lookup returns CDR1 MNHEY and CDR2 SVGAGI. The CDR3 loop is CASSYEGGRTYEQYF. In nucleotides, the CDR3 is TGTGCCAGCAGTTATGAGGGCGGGAGGACGTACGAGCAGTACTTC.

CDR3 sequence (DNA): TGCAGTGCTAGGTTGTGGGAGCAGTTCTTC. It encodes CSARLWEQFF. J is TRBJ2-1 and V is TRBV20-1; no definite D call. CDR3 size: 10 residues. V was pared by 3 bases and J by 10 bases, with 7 bases between. Germline loops: CDR1 DFQATT, CDR2 SNEGSKA (reference sequence).

This sequence joins TRBV29-1 and TRBJ2-1; weak D call: TRBD2 (5 bases). Germline lookup yields CDR1 SQVTM and CDR2 ANQGSEA. This CDR3 is 15 amino acids long. V lost 1 base, J lost 3 bases, and 13 bases lay in between. The CDR3 DNA is TGCAGCGTTGAAGCCGAGGAGGCGGGCTACAATGAGCAGTTCTTC. Amino acid sequence: CSVEAEEAGYNEQFF.

This clonotype was detected a few times. DNA for the CDR3: TGTGCCTGGAGCGGGGGTTACAATGAGCAGTTCTTC. Translated: CAWSGGYNEQFF. V gene TRBV30 combines with J gene TRBJ2-1, with D possibly matching TRBD2 (6 bases). Germline V gene data show CDR1 as GTSNPN and CDR2 as SVGIG (reference sequence). V was shortened by 3 bases and J by 4 bases, with 7 bases between the two germline ends. The CDR3 covers 12 residues.

The chain couples TRBV20-1 to TRBJ2-1; D may be TRBD1 or TRBD2 (6 bases each). The V end was cut by 3 bases, the J end by 8 bases, with 20 bases between. Germline values: CDR1 DFQATT, CDR2 SNEGSKA (reference sequence). The CDR3 loop spans 15 amino acids. As DNA, the CDR3 is TGCAGTGCTAGTCCGGGGGCTAGCGATACGGATGAGCAGTTCTTC. Its protein product is CSASPGASDTDEQFF.

The chain uses TRBV7-9 and TRBJ2-7, with 8 bases that match TRBD1. Germline-derived CDR1 and CDR2 are SEHNR and FQNEAQ (reference sequence). The CDR3 runs 17 residues. V lost 5 bases to trimming and J lost 2 bases; unmatched junction nucleotides: 14. CDR3 in DNA: TGTGCCAGCAGCGGCCGGGACAGGCTTGATTTGACCTACGAGCAGTACTTC. The encoded protein is CASSGRDRLDLTYEQYF. Using reference TRBV7-9 and TRBJ2-7 for the parts outside the CDR3, the full variable domain is DTGVSQNPRHKITKRGQNVTFRCDPISEHNRLYWYRQTLGQGPEFLTYFQNEAQLEKSRLLSDRFSAERPKGSFSTLEIQRTEQGDSAMYLCASSGRDRLDLTYEQYFGPGTRLTVT.

This clonotype was counted once. The J gene is TRBJ1-5, the V gene TRBV2; 10 positions match TRBD1. Germline V CDR1 and CDR2: SNHLY, FYNNEI. This CDR3 comprises 13 residues. V lost 7 bases, J lost 5 bases, and 2 bases stayed unmatched. The CDR3 loop is CASTGTGDQPQHF. For the CDR3, the DNA is TGTGCCAGCACCGGGACAGGGGATCAGCCCCAGCATTTT.

V and J are TRBV7-9 and TRBJ2-1, with TRBD2 identical over 14 bases. Germline V gene sequence: CDR1 SEHNR, CDR2 FQNEAQ (reference sequence). The J segment lost 9 bases and the V segment lost 6 bases, leaving 7 bases of the junction unmatched. This CDR3 has 15 residues. Here the CDR3 DNA reads TGTGCCAGCAGAGGGACTAGCGGGAGCCCAGGTGAGCAGTTCTTC. As protein: CASRGTSGSPGEQFF.

The genes are TRBV27 and TRBJ2-7; no reliable D call. V was pared by 3 bases and J by 4 bases, with 10 bases between. This CDR3 has 13 amino acids. Germline-derived CDR1 and CDR2 are MNHEY and SMNVEV (reference sequence). CDR3 nucleotides: TGTGCCAGCAGTTTCTCCACTAAATACGAGCAGTACTTC. Its translation is CASSFSTKYEQYF.

The rearrangement uses TRBV4-1 and TRBJ1-4, with a weak D call TRBD1 (6 bases). The CDR3 totals 19 residues. V lost 0 bases and J lost 3, with 20 bases in between. Germline lookup yields CDR1 MGHRA and CDR2 YSYEKL. The CDR3: CASSQDAMDSELSNEKLFF. The DNA of the CDR3 is TGCGCCAGCAGCCAAGATGCGATGGACAGCGAGTTATCTAATGAAAAACTGTTTTTT.

The chain couples TRBV27 to TRBJ2-7; 12 nucleotides match TRBD2. CDR1 is MNHEY and CDR2 is SMNVEV in the germline V gene (reference sequence). J was trimmed by 2 bases and V by 7 bases; bases with no gene match: 6. This CDR3 has 15 residues. CDR3 DNA: TGTGCCAGCAAAGGCCTAGCGGGAGGGACCTACGAGCAGTACTTC. It codes for CASKGLAGGTYEQYF.